The 5 T cell receptor beta chains below come from one sample, sequenced in a study of cytomegalovirus exposure and HLA in healthy donors. 13 Jbeta primers and 60 Vbeta primers were used for the PCR. Libraries were prepared by immunoSEQ multiplex PCR; TCRdb keeps only in-frame clonotypes and omits some of them. Of 140,000 to 150,000 clones detected, more than 75% appear once; the ten largest clones hold approximately 1.8%. What was sequenced was PBMCs. Receptor source: a man aged 40-50 years in good health and CMV-seronegative.

The V and J genes are TRBV14 and TRBJ1-2, with a possible D match to TRBD1 (6 bases). The V end lost 3 bases, the J end lost 2 bases, and 13 bases lay between the germline ends. Germline CDR1 is SGHDN and CDR2 is FVKESK. The CDR3 runs to 15 residues. The DNA for the CDR3 is TGTGCCAGCAGCCAGGGGGCCATACGGAACTATGGCTACACCTTC. This encodes CASSQGAIRNYGYTF.

This chain connects TRBV5-6 to TRBJ2-7; tentative D call: TRBD1 (6 bases). The CDR3 sequence is 12 residues long. Between the trimmed V and J ends, which lost 5 bases and 6 bases, there was a span of 12 bases. Germline loops: CDR1 SGHDT, CDR2 YYEEEE. The CDR3 DNA reads TGTGCCAGCAGGAGCCAGGGGCTCGAGCAGTACTTC. It codes for CASRSQGLEQYF.

The gene calls are TRBV5-1 and TRBJ2-7, with 12 bases lining up with TRBD2. The CDR3 runs 14 residues. Germline V CDR1 and CDR2: SGHRS, YFSETQ. Trimming cost V 5 bases and J 7 bases; bases outside gene matches: 7. The CDR3 loop reads CASSRTSGISEQYF. CDR3 DNA: TGCGCCAGCAGTAGGACTAGCGGGATTAGTGAGCAGTACTTC.

The chain employs TRBV30 and TRBJ2-3; 10 bases are a match to TRBD2. Trimming removed 2 bases from V and 4 bases from J; junction bases left unmatched: 3. Germline loops: CDR1 GTSNPN, CDR2 SVGIG (reference sequence). The CDR3 covers 14 residues. The CDR3, as DNA: TGTGCCTGGAGTTGGACTAGCGGCTCAGATACGCAGTATTTT. Translation gives CAWSWTSGSDTQYF.

This clone was seen a single time. The V call is TRBV7-9, the J call TRBJ1-6; D ambiguous. Trimming left V 5 bases short and J 5 bases short, with 10 bases between. The V gene's germline CDR1 is SEHNR and CDR2 FQNEAQ (reference sequence). The CDR3 is 14 residues long. CDR3 residues: CASSIDGDNSPLHF. The DNA of the CDR3 is TGTGCCAGCAGCATAGACGGTGATAATTCACCCCTCCACTTT.